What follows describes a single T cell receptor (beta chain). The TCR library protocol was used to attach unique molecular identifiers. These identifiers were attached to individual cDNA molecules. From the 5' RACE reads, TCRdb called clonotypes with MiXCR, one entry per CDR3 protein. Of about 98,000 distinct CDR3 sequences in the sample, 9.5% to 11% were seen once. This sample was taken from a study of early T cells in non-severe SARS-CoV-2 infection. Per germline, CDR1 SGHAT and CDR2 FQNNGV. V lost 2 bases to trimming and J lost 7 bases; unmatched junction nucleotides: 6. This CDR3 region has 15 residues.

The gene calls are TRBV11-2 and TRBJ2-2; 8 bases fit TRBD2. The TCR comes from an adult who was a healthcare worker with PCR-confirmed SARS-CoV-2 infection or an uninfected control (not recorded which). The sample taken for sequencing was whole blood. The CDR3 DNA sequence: TGTGCCAGCAGCTTACCGTGGACTAGCTTCGGGGAGCTGTTTTTT. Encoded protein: CASSLPWTSFGELFF.